This is a list of T cell receptor beta chains from one sample in a study of shared T cell receptors in the human thymus. TCRdb's copy holds only in-frame clones and misses some; the assay was immunoSEQ multiplex PCR. The data show about 710,000 clones, 80% to 90% seen once. These same records also appear under a second study, on human thymus T cells.

Sequenced material: thymocytes. These TCRs come from a boy under three years old with a congenital heart defect. Both conserved end residues are part of each CDR3. A D gene is named only where the DNA matches it firmly. Where a row states a size, it is once, few, many or the class of an expanded clone; other rows omit it.

TRBJ2-1	17	NA	NA	TRBV6-4	CASSDRAVVHSYNEQFF	TGTGCCAGCAGTGATCGTGCAGTGGTACACTCCTACAATGAGCAGTTCTTC
TRBJ1-5	17	once	NA	TRBV28	CASSQKRGQMIDQPQHF	TGTGCCAGCAGCCAGAAGAGAGGACAGATGATAGATCAGCCCCAGCATTTT
TRBJ2-7	16	NA	NA	TRBV7-2	CASSLVWRDSAYEQYF	TGTGCCAGCAGCTTAGTCTGGCGGGACTCCGCCTACGAGCAGTACTTC
TRBJ1-5	15	NA	TRBD1	TRBV5-6	CASSLWRGPDQPQHF	TGTGCCAGCAGCTTGTGGAGGGGGCCTGATCAGCCCCAGCATTTT
TRBJ1-2	16	NA	NA	TRBV5-6	CASSYPGRSFNYGYTF	TGTGCCAGCAGCTATCCAGGGAGGTCCTTTAACTATGGCTACACCTTC
TRBJ2-7	14	NA	NA	TRBV6-5	CASSYARVAYEQYF	TGTGCCAGCAGTTACGCTCGGGTGGCCTACGAGCAGTACTTC
TRBJ1-3	18	NA	TRBD1	TRBV27	CASSPGQGLNCGGNTIYF	TGTGCCAGCAGTCCGGGACAGGGGCTTAATTGTGGAGGAAACACCATATATTTT
TRBJ1-1	20	NA	TRBD1	TRBV6-1	CASSAPRREFDRGSNTEAFF	TGTGCCAGCAGTGCCCCTCGTAGGGAATTTGACAGGGGATCGAACACTGAAGCTTTCTTT
TRBJ1-2	17	NA	TRBD1	TRBV5-4	CASSPGDRETSNYGYTF	TGTGCCAGCAGCCCCGGGGACAGGGAGACCTCTAACTATGGCTACACCTTC
TRBJ2-1	17	NA	TRBD2	TRBV15	CATSRDLGASGIKEQFF	TGTGCCACCAGCAGAGATCTAGGGGCTAGCGGGATAAAAGAGCAGTTCTTC
TRBJ2-1	11	NA	NA	TRBV11-2	CASTHHSEQFF	TGTGCCAGCACCCACCACTCGGAGCAGTTCTTC
TRBJ1-2	17	NA	NA	TRBV4-3	CASSLRPTGPLRYGYTF	TGCGCCAGCAGCCTAAGACCAACAGGGCCACTTCGGTATGGCTACACCTTC
TRBJ1-1	15	NA	NA	TRBV27	CASKIKGIWDTEAFF	TGTGCCAGCAAAATCAAGGGGATTTGGGACACTGAAGCTTTCTTT
TRBJ1-5	17	NA	NA	TRBV28	CASSFLPEGGSNQPQHF	TGTGCCAGCAGTTTCCTCCCTGAAGGAGGTAGCAATCAGCCCCAGCATTTT
TRBJ2-7	15	NA	NA	TRBV5-6	CASSTGHARGYEQYF	TGTGCCAGCAGCACGGGACATGCAAGGGGATACGAGCAGTACTTC
TRBJ1-4	15	NA	TRBD1	TRBV4-3	CASSQVDRGNEKLFF	TGCGCCAGCAGCCAAGTGGACAGGGGTAATGAAAAACTGTTTTTT
TRBJ2-5	15	NA	TRBD2	TRBV5-1	CASTYGLAEQETQYF	TGCGCCAGCACCTACGGACTAGCGGAGCAAGAGACCCAGTACTTC
TRBJ1-2	17	NA	TRBD1	TRBV5-6	CASSWGTDHRWDYGYTF	TGTGCCAGCAGCTGGGGGACAGACCATCGTTGGGACTATGGCTACACCTTC
TRBJ1-2	16	NA	TRBD1	TRBV6-7	CASSYAATGGNYGYTF	TGTGCCAGCAGTTACGCCGCGACAGGGGGAAACTATGGCTACACCTTC
TRBJ2-7	17	NA	NA	TRBV12-5	CASGLVHVAGTSYEQYF	TGTGCTAGTGGTTTGGTACACGTCGCGGGGACCTCCTACGAGCAGTACTTC
TRBJ1-1	14	NA	TRBD1	TRBV18	CASYRTGLGTEAFF	TGTGCCAGCTATAGGACAGGGCTGGGCACTGAAGCTTTCTTT
TRBJ2-7	17	NA	TRBD1	TRBV10-1	CASSEFSGTGMSYEQYF	TGCGCCAGCAGTGAGTTCTCCGGGACAGGGATGTCCTACGAGCAGTACTTC
TRBJ1-2	14	NA	NA	TRBV21-1	CASTQDRGAYGYTF	TGTGCCAGCACCCAGGACAGGGGTGCCTATGGCTACACCTTC
TRBJ2-7	13	NA	NA	TRBV7-9	CASSTGKTYEQYF	TGTGCCAGCAGCACCGGGAAGACCTACGAGCAGTACTTC
TRBJ2-1	14	NA	TRBD1	TRBV14	CASSNGQANNEQFF	TGTGCCAGCAGCAACGGACAGGCGAACAATGAGCAGTTCTTC
TRBJ2-7	14	NA	TRBD1	TRBV6-6	CASSYRDSSYEQYF	TGTGCCAGCAGTTACCGGGACAGTTCCTACGAGCAGTACTTC
TRBJ2-2	16	NA	TRBD1	TRBV27	CASGTGGLLRHGELFF	TGTGCCAGCGGGACAGGGGGACTTCTCCGGCACGGGGAGCTGTTTTTT
TRBJ1-2	16	NA	TRBD1	TRBV28	CASSLQDRGTHYGYTF	TGTGCCAGCAGTTTGCAGGACAGGGGCACCCACTATGGCTACACCTTC
TRBJ1-3	15	NA	NA	TRBV30	CAWSVPGDSGNTIYF	TGTGCCTGGAGTGTACCTGGGGACTCGGGAAACACCATATATTTT
TRBJ2-7	19	NA	TRBD2	TRBV30	CAWSVATSGRAPGWGEQYF	TGTGCCTGGAGTGTAGCGACTAGCGGGAGGGCCCCGGGGTGGGGCGAGCAGTACTTC
TRBJ1-1	14	NA	NA	TRBV6-6	CASSYSCENTEAFF	TGTGCCAGCAGTTACTCGTGCGAGAACACTGAAGCTTTCTTT
TRBJ2-2	13	NA	NA	TRBV6-1	CASRELNTGELFF	TGTGCCAGCCGGGAGTTAAACACCGGGGAGCTGTTTTTT
TRBJ1-5	15	NA	NA	TRBV15	CATSAHGGGNQPQHF	TGTGCCACCAGCGCCCACGGGGGAGGGAATCAGCCCCAGCATTTT
TRBJ2-2	15	NA	NA	TRBV7-2	CASMWGGVNTGELFF	TGTGCCAGCATGTGGGGCGGGGTCAACACCGGGGAGCTGTTTTTT
TRBJ2-2	16	NA	TRBD1	TRBV7-8	CASSERRDRATGELFF	TGTGCCAGCAGCGAACGACGGGACAGGGCGACCGGGGAGCTGTTTTTT
TRBJ1-2	10	NA	NA	TRBV20-1	CSGPDYGYTF	TGCAGTGGGCCAGACTATGGCTACACCTTC
TRBJ1-2	16	NA	TRBD1	TRBV28	CASSFWGPTGDYGYTF	TGTGCCAGCAGTTTTTGGGGACCCACAGGGGACTATGGCTACACCTTC
TRBJ2-1	16	NA	TRBD1	TRBV28	CASSLARTGGRNEQFF	TGTGCCAGCAGTTTGGCCCGGACAGGGGGCCGGAATGAGCAGTTCTTC
TRBJ1-1	17	NA	TRBD1	TRBV7-9	CASSSDYRGSLNTEAFF	TGTGCCAGCAGCTCGGACTACAGGGGATCCTTGAACACTGAAGCTTTCTTT
TRBJ1-4	17	NA	TRBD1	TRBV19	CASRKSTGVSANEKLFF	TGTGCCAGTAGGAAAAGTACAGGGGTTTCAGCTAATGAAAAACTGTTTTTT
TRBJ2-1	17	once	TRBD2	TRBV5-4	CASSPLLAGAIYNEQFF	TGTGCCAGCAGCCCGCTCCTAGCGGGGGCAATCTACAATGAGCAGTTCTTC
TRBJ2-1	21	NA	TRBD2	TRBV23-1	CASRLGGAGLADTSSYNEQFF	TGCGCCAGCAGGCTTGGGGGGGCGGGACTAGCGGACACTAGCTCCTACAATGAGCAGTTCTTC
TRBJ1-1	13	NA	TRBD1	TRBV14	CASSQDWGTGAFF	TGTGCCAGCAGCCAAGATTGGGGGACAGGCGCTTTCTTT
TRBJ2-3	16	NA	TRBD1	TRBV9	CASSSPRDRGTDTQYF	TGTGCCAGCAGCTCGCCCCGGGACAGGGGGACAGATACGCAGTATTTT
TRBJ2-7	19	NA	TRBD1	TRBV11-2	CASSLAGGGQGSQHYEQYF	TGTGCCAGCAGCTTAGCGGGTGGGGGACAGGGTAGCCAACACTACGAGCAGTACTTC
TRBJ1-4	15	NA	TRBD1	TRBV6-1	CASKRQGGFDEKLFF	TGTGCCAGCAAAAGACAGGGAGGCTTTGATGAAAAACTGTTTTTT
TRBJ1-5	18	NA	NA	TRBV4-3	CASSQNRETLYSNQPQHF	TGCGCCAGCAGCCAAAACAGGGAAACCTTATATAGCAATCAGCCCCAGCATTTT
TRBJ2-1	14	once	NA	TRBV28	CASSPTSSYNEQFF	TGTGCCAGCAGTCCCACCAGCTCCTACAATGAGCAGTTCTTC
TRBJ1-1	13	NA	NA	TRBV28	CASGTGRGVEAFF	TGTGCCAGCGGAACAGGGAGAGGGGTTGAAGCTTTCTTT
TRBJ2-5	12	NA	NA	TRBV7-2	CASSIRGETQYF	TGTGCCAGCAGTATCAGGGGAGAGACCCAGTACTTC
TRBJ2-1	15	NA	TRBD2	TRBV4-3	CASSPIAGEFDEQFF	TGCGCCAGCAGCCCCATAGCGGGAGAATTCGATGAGCAGTTCTTC
TRBJ1-2	15	NA	NA	TRBV4-3	CASSQVYLPNYGYTF	TGCGCCAGCAGCCAAGTATATCTACCGAACTATGGCTACACCTTC
TRBJ2-7	16	NA	TRBD1	TRBV6-5	CASSYDEGDRGHEQYF	TGTGCCAGCAGTTACGATGAAGGCGACAGGGGTCACGAGCAGTACTTC